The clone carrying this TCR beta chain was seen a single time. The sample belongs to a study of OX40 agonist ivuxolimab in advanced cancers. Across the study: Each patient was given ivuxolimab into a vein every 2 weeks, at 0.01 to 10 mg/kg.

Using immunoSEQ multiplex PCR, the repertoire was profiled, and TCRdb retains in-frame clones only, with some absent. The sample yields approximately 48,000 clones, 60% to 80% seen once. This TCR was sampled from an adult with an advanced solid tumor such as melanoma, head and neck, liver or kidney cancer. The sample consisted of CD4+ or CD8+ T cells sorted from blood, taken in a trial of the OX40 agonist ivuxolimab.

Written as DNA, the CDR3 is TGCAGCGTTGAATCTACCGGGACTAGAGAGCAGTACTTC. Translated, it gives CSVESTGTREQYF. The chain has TRBV29-1 and TRBJ2-7; the match to TRBD2 covers 8 bases. Germline V gene sequence: CDR1 SQVTM, CDR2 ANQGSEA. The CDR3 extends over 13 amino acids. V gave up 2 bases and J gave up 7 bases; unmatched junction bases: 7.